This record covers a single T cell receptor (beta chain). CDR3 length equals 16 residues. CDR1 is DFQATT and CDR2 is SNEGSKA in the germline V gene (reference sequence). J gave up 0 bases and V 3 bases, and 5 bases lay outside the gene matches. The sample belongs to a study of blood T cell repertoires in COVID-19. Repertoires were generated with immunoSEQ multiplex PCR, while TCRdb's copy carries only in-frame clones and drops some. The sample shows 200,000 to 250,000 clones, roughly 82% of them seen only once. The sample taken for sequencing was peripheral blood. This TCR was recovered from a woman aged 40 to 50 with acute or convalescent COVID-19. J is TRBJ2-4 and V is TRBV20-1; 10 bases match TRBD2. The CDR3 DNA is TGCAGTGCTAGTTCTAGCGGGAGCGTAGCCAAAAACATTCAGTACTTC. This translates into CSASSSGSVAKNIQYF.